This entry lists 13 T cell receptor beta chains sequenced from one sample in a study of the immune and genomic landscape of osteosarcoma. Osteosarcoma specimens were post-treatment primary, local recurrence and metastasis tumors from poor-prognosis patients. Method: immunoSEQ multiplex PCR; TCRdb's copy keeps in-frame clones and lacks some. The repertoire has roughly 6,000 clones, around 62% of them found once; the top ten carry about 15%. Input material: osteosarcoma tumor tissue from the lung. The receptors stem from a human donor with osteosarcoma.

This clone came up a few times. The rearrangement links TRBV28 to TRBJ1-1; 8 bases map to TRBD1. This CDR3 has 13 residues. V lost 6 bases, J lost 4 bases, and 4 bases stayed unmatched. CDR1 is MDHEN, CDR2 SYDVKM, per germline. CDR3 in amino acids: CASSLTGGTEAFF. CDR3 coding DNA: TGTGCCAGCAGCCTCACAGGGGGCACTGAAGCTTTCTTT.

This sequence joins TRBV2 and TRBJ2-7; 8 bases fit TRBD1. The germline V gene encodes CDR1 SNHLY and CDR2 FYNNEI. The CDR3 is 12 amino acids. Unmatched junction bases numbered 3, after V lost 8 bases and J lost 3 bases. The CDR3 nucleotides read TGTGCCAGCTCCACAGGGGGCTACGAGCAGTACTTC. This gives the protein CASSTGGYEQYF.

V is TRBV7-3 and J is TRBJ2-1; D perhaps matches TRBD1 (5 bases). CDR1 SGHTA and CDR2 FQGTGA come from the germline V gene. Trimming shortened V by 4 bases and J by 7 bases, and 11 bases separated the two germline ends. This CDR3 is 13 amino acids long. The CDR3 DNA reads as TGTGCCAGCAGCTACGAATCAGGGAATGAGCAGTTCTTC. Its protein is CASSYESGNEQFF.

There are a few counts of this clone. V gene TRBV28 combines with J gene TRBJ1-1; 7 bases match TRBD1. Germline CDR1 is MDHEN and CDR2 is SYDVKM. After removal of 6 bases from V and 8 bases from J, the junction contained 12 bases not matched to a gene. This CDR3 is built from 14 residues. The CDR3: CASSLPTGAAEAFF. CDR3 nucleotide sequence: TGTGCCAGCAGCCTTCCCACAGGGGCAGCGGAAGCTTTCTTT.

The rearrangement uses TRBV6-1 and TRBJ1-5; tentatively, D is TRBD1 (5 bases). The CDR3 extends over 15 amino acids. The germline V and J ends were trimmed by 6 bases and 2 bases, with 14 bases remaining between them. The germline V gene encodes CDR1 MNHNS and CDR2 SASEGT. CDR3 sequence (DNA): TGTGCCAGCAGGACAGACGGCCTTGGCAATCAGCCCCAGCATTTT. Encoded protein: CASRTDGLGNQPQHF.

This rearrangement joins TRBV12-5 to TRBJ2-1; D possibly uses TRBD1 or TRBD2 (5 bases each). The CDR3 spans 16 residues. Germline V CDR1 and CDR2: LGHNT, FRNRAP. Trimming cost V 4 bases and J 3 bases, with 16 bases left between them. Written as DNA, the CDR3 is TGTGCTAGTGGTTCGCCGGGACCTGAGGGCTACAATGAGCAGTTCTTC. This encodes CASGSPGPEGYNEQFF.

The chain combines TRBV4-1 with TRBJ2-5, with TRBD1 matching 8 bases. CDR1 is MGHRA and CDR2 is YSYEKL in the germline V gene. Trimming removed 4 bases from V and 5 bases from J; junction bases left unmatched: 12. The CDR3 is 16 amino acids. The chain's CDR3 is CASSPEVSGGAETQYF. CDR3 DNA: TGCGCCAGCAGCCCAGAGGTATCAGGGGGCGCGGAGACCCAGTACTTC.

This clone has only a few counts. CDR3 region: CSALTGTGTYNEQFF. The CDR3 region has the DNA TGCAGCGCCCTCACCGGGACAGGGACCTACAATGAGCAGTTCTTC. V and J are TRBV29-1 and TRBJ2-1, with TRBD1 matching 9 bases. With V trimmed by 7 bases and J by 2 bases, 9 bases remained unmatched. CDR3 length: 15 amino acids. Germline V gene lookup returns CDR1 SQVTM and CDR2 ANQGSEA.

The chain employs TRBV29-1 and TRBJ1-2, with D possibly being TRBD1 (6 bases). The CDR3 loop spans 11 amino acids. Germline V lookup: CDR1 SQVTM, CDR2 ANQGSEA. V lost 5 bases and J lost 6, with 10 bases in between. The CDR3 is CSVKWTDGYTF. The CDR3 coding sequence is TGCAGCGTTAAGTGGACAGATGGCTACACCTTC.

J is TRBJ1-2 and V is TRBV6-4; D call uncertain. Germline V gives CDR1 MRHNA, CDR2 SNTAGT. V lost 5 bases, J lost 0 bases, and 10 bases lay in between. The length of the CDR3 is 14 residues. The DNA of the CDR3 is TGTGCCAGCAGTCAGCAGGAGACTAACTATGGCTACACCTTC. The encoded protein is CASSQQETNYGYTF.

This clone is labeled medium-sized. This sequence joins TRBV6-4 and TRBJ1-2; the match to TRBD1 covers 7 bases. The length of the CDR3 is 13 residues. From germline, CDR1 is MRHNA and CDR2 SNTAGT. The ends lost 4 bases at V and 7 bases at J; junction bases unmatched: 6. CDR3 protein: CASSAETGSGYTF. Here the CDR3 DNA reads TGTGCCAGCAGTGCCGAGACAGGGTCTGGCTACACCTTC.

The chain recombines TRBV6-6 with TRBJ2-5, with TRBD1 matching over 10 bases. Germline trimming cut 6 bases from V and 4 bases from J; bases unmatched to any gene: 8. Germline CDR1 MNHNY, CDR2 SVGAGI (reference sequence). CDR3 length: 15 amino acids. The CDR3 region is CASRDRDRGIETQYF. The CDR3 coding sequence is TGTGCCAGCAGAGACCGGGACAGGGGAATAGAGACCCAGTACTTC.

Judged by abundance, this clone is medium-sized. This chain joins TRBV28 and TRBJ2-7; D is unclear. This CDR3 is 11 amino acids long. CDR1 is MDHEN, CDR2 SYDVKM, per germline. V lost 5 bases to trimming and J lost 6 bases, with 8 bases between them. CDR3 sequence reads: CASSVGFEQYF. CDR3 nucleotides: TGTGCCAGCAGTGTGGGGTTCGAGCAGTACTTC.